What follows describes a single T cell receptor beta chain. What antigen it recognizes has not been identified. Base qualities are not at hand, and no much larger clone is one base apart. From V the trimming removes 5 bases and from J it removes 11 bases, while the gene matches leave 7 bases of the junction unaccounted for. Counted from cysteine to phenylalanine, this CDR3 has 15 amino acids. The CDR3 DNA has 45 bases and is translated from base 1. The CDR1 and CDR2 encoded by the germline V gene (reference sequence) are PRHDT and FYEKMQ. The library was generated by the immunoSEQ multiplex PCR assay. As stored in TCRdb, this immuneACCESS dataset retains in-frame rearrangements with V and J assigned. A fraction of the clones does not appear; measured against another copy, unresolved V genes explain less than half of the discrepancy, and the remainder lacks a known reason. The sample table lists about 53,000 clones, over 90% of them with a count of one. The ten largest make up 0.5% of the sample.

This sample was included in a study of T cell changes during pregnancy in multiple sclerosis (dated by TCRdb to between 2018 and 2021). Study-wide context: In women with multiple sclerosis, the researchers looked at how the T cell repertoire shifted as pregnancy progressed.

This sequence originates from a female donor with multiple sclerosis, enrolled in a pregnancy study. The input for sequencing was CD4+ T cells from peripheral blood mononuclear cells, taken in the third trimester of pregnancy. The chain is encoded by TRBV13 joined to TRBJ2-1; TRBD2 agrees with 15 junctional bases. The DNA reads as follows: TGTGCCAGCAGCACCCCGGGACTAGCGGGGGGTAAGCAGTTCTTC. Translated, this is CASSTPGLAGGKQFF.